The 15 T cell receptor beta chains below all came from one sample that was sequenced in a study of Graves' ophthalmopathy and Graves' hyperthyroidism (dated by TCRdb to between 2017 and 2018). The sequencer listed for this sample is Illumina HiSeq 2000. For repertoire sequencing, TCR beta CDR3 regions were amplified from RNA transcripts. The first round of RT-PCR was done with HTBI primers and the Qiagen OneStep RT-PCR kit, and was followed by a second round of multiplex PCR, then size selection and purification. Using fastp at Q25 and MiXCR, TCRdb reprocessed the public reads and kept productive beta chains. CDR3 protein sequences are deduplicated, and each keeps its most common genes and DNA. The sample table records around 1.1 million distinct CDR3 sequences; about 38% of these occur just once. Of the sample, over 8.5% falls within the top ten clones. The sequenced sample consisted of peripheral blood or thyroid tissue (not recorded which). The receptor set was obtained from an adult man with Graves' hyperthyroidism.

This clonotype has a count of ten or more. This chain links TRBV7-9 with TRBJ1-5; no firm D call. The germline CDR1 and CDR2 sequences are SEHNR and FQNEAQ (reference sequence). The V end lost 2 bases, the J end lost 2 bases, and 13 bases lay between the germline ends. CDR3 length equals 16 residues. The CDR3 loop reads CASSLSDVEGNQPQHF. CDR3 sequence (DNA): TGTGCCAGCAGCTTATCGGACGTCGAAGGCAATCAGCCCCAGCATTTT.

Many counts were recorded for this clonotype. The chain recombines TRBV10-3 with TRBJ2-7; D could derive from TRBD1 or TRBD2 (5 bases each). CDR3 length: 14 amino acids. Germline V gene lookup returns CDR1 ENHRY and CDR2 SYGVKD. V was cut by 3 bases and J by 2 bases, with 11 bases left in between. This chain's CDR3 is CAISDQADTYEQYF. DNA for the CDR3: TGTGCCATCAGTGATCAAGCGGACACCTACGAGCAGTACTTC.

This chain joins TRBV10-3 and TRBJ1-4; tentatively, D is TRBD1 (5 bases). The CDR3 spans 15 residues. The V end lost 3 bases, the J end lost 8 bases, and 16 bases lay between the germline ends. Germline values: CDR1 ENHRY, CDR2 SYGVKD. The CDR3 sequence: CAISDQGRTTEKLFF. CDR3 DNA: TGTGCCATCAGTGACCAGGGAAGAACCACGGAAAAACTGTTTTTT.

Comments on this clonotype: Possible read error: a much larger clone is one base away. The chain links TRBV7-2 to TRBJ2-5, with 12 bases matching TRBD2. Germline trimming cut 6 bases from V and 5 bases from J; bases unmatched to any gene: 10. Germline CDR1 SGHTA, CDR2 FQGNSA. The CDR3 contains 16 residues. CDR3 sequence: CASRVYRLAGEETQYF. CDR3 DNA: TGTGCCAGCAGGGTATACCGACTAGCGGGAGAGGAGACCCAGTACTTC.

This chain uses TRBV7-6 with TRBJ1-5; no clear D gene. The V gene's germline CDR1 is SGHVS and CDR2 FNYEAQ. This CDR3 contains 17 residues. The V and J ends lost 1 base and 1 base respectively, with 14 bases between them. The CDR3 coding sequence is TGTGCCAGCAGCTTAGTATGGGCGTCCGAGAGCAATCAGCCCCAGCATTTT. It translates to CASSLVWASESNQPQHF. The full variable domain, rest sourced from reference TRBV7-6 and TRBJ1-5, is GAGVSQSPRYKVTKRGQDVALRCDPISGHVSLYWYRQALGQGPEFLTYFNYEAQQDKSGLPNDRFSAERPEGSISTLTIQRTEQRDSAMYRCASSLVWASESNQPQHFGDGTRLSIL.

This clonotype was observed a handful of times. The chain carries TRBV29-1 and TRBJ1-6; D unclear. Germline values: CDR1 SQVTM, CDR2 ANQGSEA. V gave up 2 bases and J gave up 7 bases, with 18 bases separating them. This CDR3 has 16 residues. CDR3 in DNA: TGCAGCGTTGAAAGTAAGAGGATTGGAGGGAATTCACCCCTCCACTTT. It is translated as CSVESKRIGGNSPLHF.

The chain is built from TRBV6-6 and TRBJ1-5; no clear D. The CDR3 is made up of 15 amino acids. Germline CDR1 reads MNHNY; CDR2 reads SVGAGI (reference sequence). Trimming pared 0 bases from V and 7 bases from J, leaving 13 bases between. Here the CDR3 DNA reads TGTGCCAGCAGTTACTCGGCCCAGGATGGCCAGCCCCAGCATTTT. Protein product: CASSYSAQDGQPQHF.

This clonotype came up many times. The V call is TRBV2, the J call TRBJ1-6; D is unresolved. V lost 7 bases to trimming and J lost 7 bases, with 11 bases between them. This CDR3 is 13 amino acids long. Germline CDR1 reads SNHLY; CDR2 reads FYNNEI. CDR3: CASINERNSPLHF. In DNA form, the CDR3 reads TGTGCCAGCATTAATGAGCGGAATTCACCCCTCCACTTT.

Ten or more counts support this clonotype. This chain joins TRBV5-1 and TRBJ2-2; no firm D call. V was trimmed by 1 base and J by 3 bases, leaving 10 bases between them. CDR1 is SGHRS, CDR2 YFSETQ, per germline. The CDR3 contains 15 residues. Here the CDR3 reads CASSLRQAYTGELFF. Here the CDR3 DNA reads TGCGCCAGCAGCTTGAGGCAGGCCTACACCGGGGAGCTGTTTTTT.

In its sample, this clonotype was seen once. The genes are TRBV6-4 and TRBJ1-2; D perhaps matches TRBD1 (5 bases). The CDR3 consists of 15 residues. The germline V gene has CDR1 MRHNA and CDR2 SNTAGT. V lost 2 bases and J lost 4, with 14 bases in between. The CDR3 loop reads CASSDQAVRAYGYTF. The CDR3 coding sequence is TGTGCCAGCAGTGACCAGGCCGTCAGGGCCTATGGCTACACCTTC.

This clonotype was counted many times. One end of the junction is discordant with germline, which a read error may explain. This chain links TRBV5-1 with TRBJ2-7; maybe TRBD1 (5 bases). Germline V CDR1 and CDR2: SGHRS, YFSETQ. The CDR3 contains 11 residues. The DNA of the CDR3 is TGTGCCAGCAGCAGGGTTGGCGAGCAGTACTTC. Translation: CASSRVGEQYF.

V usage is TRBV29-1 and J usage is TRBJ1-5, with a tentative D call TRBD1 (5 bases). This CDR3 contains 14 residues. From germline, CDR1 is SQVTM and CDR2 ANQGSEA. V dropped 3 bases and J dropped 11 bases, with 20 bases sitting between them. In DNA, the CDR3 is TGCAGCGTTGACCTCCAGCAGGGCGGGGAGACCCAGCATTTT. This translates into CSVDLQQGGETQHF.

This clonotype showed up many times. V gene TRBV19 combines with J gene TRBJ1-6; 12 bases match TRBD1. The CDR3 length is 14 residues. Germline loops: CDR1 LNHDA, CDR2 SQIVND (reference sequence). V lost 6 bases and J lost 10; bases outside the gene matches: 4. The CDR3, as DNA: TGTGCCAGTAGAACCGGGACAGGGGGCTCACCCCTCCACTTT. This translates into CASRTGTGGSPLHF.

Many counts were recorded for this clonotype. The V gene is TRBV29-1, the J gene TRBJ2-5, with D tentatively TRBD1 or TRBD2 (6 bases each). The CDR3 sequence is 14 residues long. V lost 6 bases to trimming and J lost 5 bases, with 19 bases between them. The germline V gene has CDR1 SQVTM and CDR2 ANQGSEA. DNA for the CDR3: TGCAGCGTGATGGGGGGCGGCCTGGGGGAGACCCAGTACTTC. Translation gives CSVMGGGLGETQYF.

The genes are TRBV5-1 and TRBJ2-7, with D tentatively TRBD2 (6 bases). The CDR3 is made up of 15 amino acids. From germline, CDR1 is SGHRS and CDR2 YFSETQ. V lost 3 bases, J lost 1 base, and 14 bases lay in between. CDR3 in DNA: TGCGCCAGCAGCTGGGTTGCGGGAATTTCCTACGAGCAGTACTTC. Protein: CASSWVAGISYEQYF.